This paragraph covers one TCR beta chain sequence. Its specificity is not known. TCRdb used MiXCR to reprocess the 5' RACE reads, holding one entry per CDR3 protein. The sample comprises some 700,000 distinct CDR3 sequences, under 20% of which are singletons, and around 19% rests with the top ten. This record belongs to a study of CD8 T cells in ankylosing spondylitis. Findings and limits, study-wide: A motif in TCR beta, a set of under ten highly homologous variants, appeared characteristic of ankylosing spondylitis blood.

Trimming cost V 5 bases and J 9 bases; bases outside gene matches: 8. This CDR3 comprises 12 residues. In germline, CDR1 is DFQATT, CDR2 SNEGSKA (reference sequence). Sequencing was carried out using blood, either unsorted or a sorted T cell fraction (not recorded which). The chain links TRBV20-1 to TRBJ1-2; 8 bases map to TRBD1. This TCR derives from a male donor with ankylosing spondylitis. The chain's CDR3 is CSAGGQALRYTF. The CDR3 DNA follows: TGCAGTGCTGGGGGACAGGCGTTGCGCTACACCTTC.